The present T cell receptor (beta chain) was sequenced within a study of identical twins. The germline V gene has CDR1 SGHTA and CDR2 FQGTGA. The CDR3 length is 16 residues. Trimming took 5 bases from V and 4 from J; bases not matched to a gene: 5. TCRdb independently ran MiXCR on the 5' RACE reads; one entry per CDR3 protein. The sample records 200,000 to 300,000 distinct CDR3 sequences, under 12% being singletons. This clonotype appeared many times. V and J are TRBV7-3 and TRBJ2-2; 12 bases line up with TRBD1. This sequence originates from a man aged 45-60 years in good health. Specimen: memory T cells sorted from blood. CDR3 nucleotide sequence: TGTGCCAGCAGCGCGGGACAGGGGGCAGGCACCGGGGAGCTGTTTTTT. It specifies CASSAGQGAGTGELFF.